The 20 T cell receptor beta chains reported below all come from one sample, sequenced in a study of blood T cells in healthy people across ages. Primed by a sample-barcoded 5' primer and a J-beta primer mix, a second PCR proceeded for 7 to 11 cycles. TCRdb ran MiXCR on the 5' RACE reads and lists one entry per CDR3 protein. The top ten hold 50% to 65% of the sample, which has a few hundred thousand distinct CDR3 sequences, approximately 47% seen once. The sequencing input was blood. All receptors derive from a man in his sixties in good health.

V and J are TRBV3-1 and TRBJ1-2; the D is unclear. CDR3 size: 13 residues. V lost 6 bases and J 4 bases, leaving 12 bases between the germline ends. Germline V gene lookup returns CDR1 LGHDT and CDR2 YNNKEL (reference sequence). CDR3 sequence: CASSGVSGYGYTF. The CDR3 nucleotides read TGTGCCAGCAGTGGAGTTTCTGGCTATGGCTACACCTTC. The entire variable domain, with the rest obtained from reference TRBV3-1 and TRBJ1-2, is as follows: DTAVSQTPKYLVTQMGNDKSIKCEQNLGHDTMYWYKQDSKKFLKIMFSYNNKELIINETVPNRFSPKSPDKAHLNLHINSLELGDSAVYFCASSGVSGYGYTFGSGTRLTVV.

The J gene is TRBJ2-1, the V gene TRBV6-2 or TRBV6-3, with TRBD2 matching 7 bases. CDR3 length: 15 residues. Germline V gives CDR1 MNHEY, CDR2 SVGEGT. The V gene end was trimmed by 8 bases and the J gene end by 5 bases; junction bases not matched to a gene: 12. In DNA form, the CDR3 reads TGTGCCAGCGGCGCGCGGCTAGCGGCTAACAATGAGCAGTTCTTC. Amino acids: CASGARLAANNEQFF.

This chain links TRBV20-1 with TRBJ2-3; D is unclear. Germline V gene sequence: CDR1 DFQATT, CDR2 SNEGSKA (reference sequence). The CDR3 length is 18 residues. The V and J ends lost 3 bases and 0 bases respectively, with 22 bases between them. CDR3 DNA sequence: TGCAGTGCTAGGCCGCTGGGAAGGGTGGATCCTAGCACAGATACGCAGTATTTT. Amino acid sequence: CSARPLGRVDPSTDTQYF.

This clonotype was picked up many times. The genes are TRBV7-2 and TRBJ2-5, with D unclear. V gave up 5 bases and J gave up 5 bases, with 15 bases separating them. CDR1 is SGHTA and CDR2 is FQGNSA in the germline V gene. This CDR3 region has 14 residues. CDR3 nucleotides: TGTGCCAGCAGCCGAAGCCCTAAGTCGGAGACCCAGTACTTC. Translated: CASSRSPKSETQYF.

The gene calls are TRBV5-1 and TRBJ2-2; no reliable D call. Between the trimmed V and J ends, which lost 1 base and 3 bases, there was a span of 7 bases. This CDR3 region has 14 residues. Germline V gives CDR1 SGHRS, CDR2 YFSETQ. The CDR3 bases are TGCGCCAGCAGCTTGTGGGGATACACCGGGGAGCTGTTTTTT. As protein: CASSLWGYTGELFF.

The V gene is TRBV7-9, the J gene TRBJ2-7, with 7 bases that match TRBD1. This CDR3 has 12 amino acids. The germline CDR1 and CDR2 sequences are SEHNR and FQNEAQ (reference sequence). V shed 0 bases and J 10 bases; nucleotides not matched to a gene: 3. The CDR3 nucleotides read TGTGCCAGCAGCTTAGCCGCAGGGGGACAGTACTTC. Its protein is CASSLAAGGQYF.

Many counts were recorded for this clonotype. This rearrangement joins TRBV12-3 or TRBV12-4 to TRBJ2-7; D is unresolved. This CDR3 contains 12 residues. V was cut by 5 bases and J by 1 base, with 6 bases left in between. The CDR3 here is CASSRRSYEQYF. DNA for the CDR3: TGTGCCAGCAGTCGCCGATCCTACGAGCAGTACTTC.

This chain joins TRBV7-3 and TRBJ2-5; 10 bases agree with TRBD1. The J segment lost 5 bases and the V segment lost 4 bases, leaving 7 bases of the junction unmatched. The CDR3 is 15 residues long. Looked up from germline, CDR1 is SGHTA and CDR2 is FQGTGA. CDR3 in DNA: TGTGCCAGCAGCTCAGGGACAGGGGCCGGTGAGACCCAGTACTTC. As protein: CASSSGTGAGETQYF.

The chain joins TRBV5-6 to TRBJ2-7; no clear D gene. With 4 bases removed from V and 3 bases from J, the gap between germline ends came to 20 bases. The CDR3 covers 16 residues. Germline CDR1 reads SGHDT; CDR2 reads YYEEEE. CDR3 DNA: TGTGCCAGCAGCGAGTCCGTAGGGTTTAGATTCTACGAGCAGTACTTC. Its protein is CASSESVGFRFYEQYF.

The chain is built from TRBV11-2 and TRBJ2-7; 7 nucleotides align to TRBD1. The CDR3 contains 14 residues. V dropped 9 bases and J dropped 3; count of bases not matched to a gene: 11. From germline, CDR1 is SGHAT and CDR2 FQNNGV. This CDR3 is CARSTTGKSYEQYF. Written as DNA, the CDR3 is TGTGCCAGAAGCACGACAGGGAAAAGCTACGAGCAGTACTTC.

The CDR3 DNA reads TGTGCCATCCGACCCGGGACAGGGCTTTTCCGCACAGATACGCAGTATTTT. Amino acid sequence: CAIRPGTGLFRTDTQYF. The chain has TRBV10-3 and TRBJ2-3; 9 bases map to TRBD1. After removal of 8 bases from V and 1 base from J, the junction contained 13 bases not matched to a gene. The CDR3 runs to 17 residues. Germline V lookup: CDR1 ENHRY, CDR2 SYGVKD.

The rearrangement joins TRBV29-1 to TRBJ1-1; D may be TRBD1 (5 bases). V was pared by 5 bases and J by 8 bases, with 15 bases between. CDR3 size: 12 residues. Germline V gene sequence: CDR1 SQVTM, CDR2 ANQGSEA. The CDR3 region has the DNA TGCAGCGTTACTTCGAGGGGTATGGAAGCTTTCTTT. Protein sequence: CSVTSRGMEAFF.

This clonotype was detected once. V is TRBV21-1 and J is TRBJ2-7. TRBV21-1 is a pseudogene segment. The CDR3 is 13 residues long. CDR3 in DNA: TGTGCCAGCAGCAAATCGGGCTCCTACGAGCAGTACGTC. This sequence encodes CASSKSGSYEQYV.

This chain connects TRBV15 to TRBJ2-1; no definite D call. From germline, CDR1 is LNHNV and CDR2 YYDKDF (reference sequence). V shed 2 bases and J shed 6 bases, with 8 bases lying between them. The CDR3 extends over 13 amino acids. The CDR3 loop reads CATSRSLSNEQFF. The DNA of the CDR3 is TGTGCCACCAGCAGAAGTCTAAGCAATGAGCAGTTCTTC.

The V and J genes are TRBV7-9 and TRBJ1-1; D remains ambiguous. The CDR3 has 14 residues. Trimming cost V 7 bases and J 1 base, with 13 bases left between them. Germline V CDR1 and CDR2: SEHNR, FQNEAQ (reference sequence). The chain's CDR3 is CASNTLATNTEAFF. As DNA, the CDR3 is TGTGCCAGCAACACCCTGGCCACGAACACTGAAGCTTTCTTT.

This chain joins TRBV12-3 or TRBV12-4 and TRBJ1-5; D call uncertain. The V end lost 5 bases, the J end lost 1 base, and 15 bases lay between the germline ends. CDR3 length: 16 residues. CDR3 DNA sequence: TGTGCCAGCAGTACAGAAGTTCGTGGGAGCAATCAGCCCCAGCATTTT. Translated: CASSTEVRGSNQPQHF.

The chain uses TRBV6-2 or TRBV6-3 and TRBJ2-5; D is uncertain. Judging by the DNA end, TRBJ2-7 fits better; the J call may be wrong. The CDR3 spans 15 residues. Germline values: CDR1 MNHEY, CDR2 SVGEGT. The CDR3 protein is CASSSQPDLSYEQYF. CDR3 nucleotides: TGTGCCAGCAGTTCCCAACCGGACCTCTCCTACGAGCAGTACTTC.

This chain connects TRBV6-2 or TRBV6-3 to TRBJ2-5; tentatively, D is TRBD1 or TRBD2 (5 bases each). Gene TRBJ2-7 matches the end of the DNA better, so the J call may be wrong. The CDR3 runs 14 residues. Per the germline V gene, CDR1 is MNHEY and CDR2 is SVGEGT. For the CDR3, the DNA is TGTGCCAGCACCAACCCCGGGGCTAGCTCCGAGCAGTACTTC. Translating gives CASTNPGASSEQYF.

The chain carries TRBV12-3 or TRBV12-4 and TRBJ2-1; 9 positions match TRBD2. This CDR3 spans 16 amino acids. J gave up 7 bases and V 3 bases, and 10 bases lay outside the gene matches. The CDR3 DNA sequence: TGTGCCAGCAGTTTCGATGGCGGGAGGGCCGCAAATGAGCAGTTCTTC. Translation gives CASSFDGGRAANEQFF.

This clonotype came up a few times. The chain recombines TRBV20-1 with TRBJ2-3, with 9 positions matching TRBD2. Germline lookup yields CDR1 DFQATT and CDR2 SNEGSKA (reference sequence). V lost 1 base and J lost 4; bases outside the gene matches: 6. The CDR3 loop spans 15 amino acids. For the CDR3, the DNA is TGCAGTGCTAGAGTGGGAGCGGGGGGCGCAGATACGCAGTATTTT. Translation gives CSARVGAGGADTQYF.